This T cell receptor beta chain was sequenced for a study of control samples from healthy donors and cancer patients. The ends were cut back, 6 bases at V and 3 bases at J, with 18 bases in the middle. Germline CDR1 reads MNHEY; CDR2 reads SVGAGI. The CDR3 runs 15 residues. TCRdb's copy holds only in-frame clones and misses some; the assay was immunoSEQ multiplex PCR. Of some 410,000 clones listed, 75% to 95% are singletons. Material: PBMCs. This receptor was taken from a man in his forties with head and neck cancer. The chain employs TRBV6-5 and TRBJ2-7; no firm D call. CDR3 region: CASRPYAQDGYEQYF. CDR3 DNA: TGTGCCAGCAGGCCGTACGCTCAGGATGGCTACGAGCAGTACTTC.